The present TCR beta chain was sequenced within a study of T cell responses to AZD1222 COVID-19 vaccine. The CDR3 consists of 13 residues. Trimming took off 10 bases at V and 5 bases at J, with 17 bases between the two ends. The germline V gene encodes CDR1 SNHLY and CDR2 FYNNEI. The table came from immunoSEQ multiplex PCR; TCRdb's copy has only in-frame clones and leaves some out. The sample includes 150,000 to 180,000 clones, about nine tenths seen only once; the top ten take approximately 19%. Study-wide points: The breadth and depth of Spike-specific TCRs increased once two AZD1222 doses had been given.

About this clone itself: Its antigen remains unknown.

The V gene is TRBV2, the J gene TRBJ1-1, with a tentative D call TRBD1 (5 bases). This clonotype was sampled from an adult in good health. This specimen was peripheral blood, taken on day 0 of AZD1222 vaccination. This CDR3 is CATRRDLQTEAFF. The CDR3 DNA sequence: TGTGCCACCCGCCGGGACTTGCAGACTGAAGCTTTCTTT.